Sequencing of this T cell receptor beta chain was carried out in a study of cytomegalovirus exposure and HLA in healthy donors. Trimming stripped 7 bases from V and 6 bases from J, with 21 bases between. The CDR3 consists of 15 residues. CDR1 SEHNR and CDR2 FQNEAQ come from the germline V gene (reference sequence). Primers for the PCR totalled 60 Vbeta and 13 Jbeta. Clones were sequenced by immunoSEQ multiplex PCR, and TCRdb holds only the in-frame ones, with some missing. This table holds about 160,000 clones, 75% found once. V usage is TRBV7-9 and J usage is TRBJ1-2, with a tentative D call TRBD1 (6 bases). The sequenced sample was PBMCs. The clonotype comes from a woman in her fifties or sixties in good health and CMV-seropositive. The DNA of the CDR3 is TGTGCCAGCATACCCCAGGGGACGGTCCCGGATGGCTACACCTTC. It yields the protein CASIPQGTVPDGYTF.